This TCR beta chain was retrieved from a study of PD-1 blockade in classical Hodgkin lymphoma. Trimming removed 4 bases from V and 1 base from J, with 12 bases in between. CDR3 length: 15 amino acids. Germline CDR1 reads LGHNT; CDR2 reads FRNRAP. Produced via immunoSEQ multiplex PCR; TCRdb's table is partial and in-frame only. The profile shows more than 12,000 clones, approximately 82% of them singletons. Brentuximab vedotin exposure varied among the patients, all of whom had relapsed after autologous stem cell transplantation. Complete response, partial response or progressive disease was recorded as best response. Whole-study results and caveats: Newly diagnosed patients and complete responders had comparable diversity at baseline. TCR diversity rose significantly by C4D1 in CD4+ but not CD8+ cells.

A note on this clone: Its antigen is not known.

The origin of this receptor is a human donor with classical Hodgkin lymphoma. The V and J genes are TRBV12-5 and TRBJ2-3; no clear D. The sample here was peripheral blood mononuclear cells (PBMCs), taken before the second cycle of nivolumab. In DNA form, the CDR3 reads TGTGCTAGTGGTTCCCCCTTTTCGGGCACAGATACGCAGTATTTT. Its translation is CASGSPFSGTDTQYF.